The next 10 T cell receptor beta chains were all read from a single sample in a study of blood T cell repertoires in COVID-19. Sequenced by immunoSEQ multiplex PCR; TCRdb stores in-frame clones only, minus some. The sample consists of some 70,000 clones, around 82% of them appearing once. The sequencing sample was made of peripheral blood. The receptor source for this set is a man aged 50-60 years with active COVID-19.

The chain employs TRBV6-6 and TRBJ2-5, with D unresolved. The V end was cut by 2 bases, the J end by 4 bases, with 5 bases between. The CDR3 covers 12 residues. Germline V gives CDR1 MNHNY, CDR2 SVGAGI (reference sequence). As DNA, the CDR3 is TGTGCCAGCAGTTACCAGCGAGAGACCCAGTACTTC. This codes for CASSYQRETQYF.

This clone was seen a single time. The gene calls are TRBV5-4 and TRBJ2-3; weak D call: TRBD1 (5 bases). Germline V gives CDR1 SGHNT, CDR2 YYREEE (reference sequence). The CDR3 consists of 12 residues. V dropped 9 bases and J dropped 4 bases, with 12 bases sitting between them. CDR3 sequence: CAMETVADTQYF. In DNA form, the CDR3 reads TGTGCCATGGAGACAGTAGCAGATACGCAGTATTTT.

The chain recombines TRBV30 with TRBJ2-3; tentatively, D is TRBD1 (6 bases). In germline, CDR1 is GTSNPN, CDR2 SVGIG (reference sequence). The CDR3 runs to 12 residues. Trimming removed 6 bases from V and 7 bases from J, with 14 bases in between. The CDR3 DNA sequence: TGTGCCTGTAGGGACACACCGAATACGCAGTATTTT. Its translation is CACRDTPNTQYF.

The CDR3 nucleotides are TGTGCCACCAGAAGGGGGGAGGGCTATAATTCACCCCTCCACTTT. This codes for CATRRGEGYNSPLHF. The rearrangement links TRBV27 to TRBJ1-6, with a tentative D call TRBD1 (6 bases). V lost 10 bases and J 3 bases, leaving 16 bases between the germline ends. This CDR3 has 15 amino acids. Germline CDR1 reads MNHEY; CDR2 reads SMNVEV (reference sequence).

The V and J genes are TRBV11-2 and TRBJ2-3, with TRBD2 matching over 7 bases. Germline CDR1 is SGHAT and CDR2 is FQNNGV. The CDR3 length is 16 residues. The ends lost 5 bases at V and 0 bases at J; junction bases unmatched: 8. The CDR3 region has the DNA TGTGCCAGCAGCAGTCCGGGGGGAATTAGCACAGATACGCAGTATTTT. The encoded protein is CASSSPGGISTDTQYF.

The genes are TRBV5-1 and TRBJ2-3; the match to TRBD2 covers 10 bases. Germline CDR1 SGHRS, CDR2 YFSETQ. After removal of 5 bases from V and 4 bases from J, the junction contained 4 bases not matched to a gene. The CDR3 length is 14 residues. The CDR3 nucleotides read TGCGCCAGCAGTCGCGGACTAGCGGCAGATACGCAGTATTTT. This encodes CASSRGLAADTQYF.

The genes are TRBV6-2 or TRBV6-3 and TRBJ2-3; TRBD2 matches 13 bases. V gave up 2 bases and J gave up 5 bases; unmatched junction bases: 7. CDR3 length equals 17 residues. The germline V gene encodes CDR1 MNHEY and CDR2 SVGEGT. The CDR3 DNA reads TGTGCCAGCAGTTACGGGACTAGCGGGGTCGCAAGAGATACGCAGTATTTT. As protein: CASSYGTSGVARDTQYF.

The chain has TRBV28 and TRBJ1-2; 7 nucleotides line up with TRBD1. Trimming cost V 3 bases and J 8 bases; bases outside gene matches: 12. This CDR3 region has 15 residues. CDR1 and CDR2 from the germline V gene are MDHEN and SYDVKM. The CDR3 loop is CASSFRVSGGRGYTF. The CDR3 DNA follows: TGTGCCAGCAGTTTCAGGGTGTCAGGGGGAAGAGGCTACACCTTC.

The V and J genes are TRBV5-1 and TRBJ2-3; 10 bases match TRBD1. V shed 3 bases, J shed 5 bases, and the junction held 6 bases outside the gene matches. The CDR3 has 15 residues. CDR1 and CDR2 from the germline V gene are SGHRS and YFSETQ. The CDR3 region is CASSSGTGAGDTQYF. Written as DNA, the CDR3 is TGCGCCAGCAGCTCCGGGACAGGGGCGGGAGATACGCAGTATTTT.

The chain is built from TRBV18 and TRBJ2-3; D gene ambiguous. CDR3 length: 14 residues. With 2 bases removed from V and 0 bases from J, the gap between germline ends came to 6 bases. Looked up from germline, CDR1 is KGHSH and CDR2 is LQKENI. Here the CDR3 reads CASSPGPSTDTQYF. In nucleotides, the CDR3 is TGTGCCAGCTCACCAGGGCCTAGCACAGATACGCAGTATTTT.